This TCR beta chain was identified in a study of T-cell memory formation after mild COVID-19. This clonotype was detected a few times. Trimming pared 4 bases from V and 1 base from J, leaving 10 bases between. Germline lookup yields CDR1 MNHNS and CDR2 SASEGT. The CDR3 is 14 amino acids. TCRdb fed the 5' RACE reads into MiXCR, producing one record per CDR3 protein. The repertoire holds over 400,000 distinct CDR3 sequences, 20% to 30% seen once, with about an eighth in the top ten. The source material was PBMCs or a T cell subset sorted from them (not recorded which). This chain uses TRBV6-1 with TRBJ2-5; no clear D. This clonotype was obtained from an adult woman who had mild COVID-19 (a few samples of this study predate the infection). Cell type and time point are not known. The CDR3 loop reads CASSVGLIQETQYF. Written as DNA, the CDR3 is TGTGCCAGCAGTGTAGGGCTGATCCAAGAGACCCAGTACTTC.